The present TCR beta chain was sequenced within a study of cytomegalovirus exposure and HLA in healthy donors (TCRdb year 2017). About the investigation overall: An earlier analysis of more than 550 of the donors reported about 280 Gb of sequence data and approximately 120 million unique TCR beta sequences obtained from some 200 million T cells. An early release covering about 600 HLA-typed donors comprised about 300 gigabases of sequencing data and 65 million to 100 million unique TCR sequences. Of the 398 genotyped donors, 65% to 90% fell in the genetic ancestry cluster associated with self-reported Caucasian donors. The study was designed to test whether signatures of past pathogen exposure could be identified by cataloging public T cell receptors. Using immunosequencing, the study profiled T cell repertoires from 500 to 800 subjects and related those repertoires to cytomegalovirus serostatus. Besides the first cohort of 550 to 750 subjects, a separate validation cohort made up of roughly 120 different subjects was used. The study combined high-throughput TCR immunosequencing, statistical association of individual TCRs with disease status, and machine learning to predict cytomegalovirus infection status. A later analysis re-analyzed previously published TCR beta repertoires from 660 or so donors and added high-resolution HLA genotyping to study TCR occurrence patterns. Rather than using new phenotypic data, the later analysis identified candidate immune exposures from TCR beta sequences and from how often those sequences occurred across donors. To decide whether each TCR beta V gene segment behaved as functional or pseudogenic, an earlier analysis of fewer than 750 of the donors relied on high-throughput TCR beta sequencing. Donor age, sex, ethnicity and CMV serostatus were collected together with the repertoire data. Genome-wide SNP genotypes for about 65% of the 666 donors were used in a later genetic analysis, which treated that subset as a discovery cohort. All discovery cohort repertoires had been generated on a single sequencing platform. Class I and class II HLA loci were covered by the typing at four-digit resolution. The number of donors typed differed by locus, with about 620-630 for A, B, C, DRB1 and DQB1, 522 for DQA1, 600 to 610 for DPA1, and 472 for DPB1. Four or five DR-DQ haplotypes were handled as single units for association and clustering, since linkage in the cohort was strong. Among about 360 genotyped donors of the cohort, an average of around 240,000 unique TCR beta nucleotide sequences were sequenced per donor, approximately 20% of them non-productive.

The cohort was made up of roughly 670 healthy bone marrow donors. At the time of sampling, every cohort member was nominally healthy, though immune exposures that went unrecorded were likely present. The donor was CMV seropositive and was included in the group of almost 300 seropositive cohort members. A peripheral blood sample was provided by each donor, and peripheral blood mononuclear cells were used for TCR beta sequencing. Genomic DNA was extracted from the blood cell samples with the Qiagen DNeasy Blood Extraction Kit. Receptor libraries were prepared by the immunoSEQ multiplex PCR assay. A mixture of 60 forward primers for TCR Vbeta segments and 13 reverse primers for TCR Jbeta segments was used in the multiplex PCR. The CDR3 region of rearranged TCR beta genes was amplified from genomic DNA by a multiplex PCR assay. The Illumina HiSeq System was used to sequence the amplified TCR beta libraries as 87-base-pair reads. The original methods were these. Across the roughly 640 repertoires, a later analysis counted some 80 million unique TCR beta chains, roughly 11 million of which were shared by at least two donors. To remove PCR and sequencing errors, raw reads were error-corrected and collapsed into unique sequences using a nearest-neighbor algorithm that merged closely related sequences. V, D and J gene segments were assigned by aligning CDR3 sequences to IMGT reference sequences. For a sequence to be retained, a match of at least six nucleotides was required to both a V gene segment and a J gene segment. Rearrangements were classified as productive when the CDR3 lacked stop codons and remained in frame with V and J, and all other rearrangements were classified as non-productive. CDR3 was defined by IMGT convention, running from the second conserved V-encoded cysteine to the conserved J-encoded phenylalanine. In an earlier analysis of just under 600 of the donors, sequences lacking an unambiguous match to a single V gene segment were excluded. An earlier analysis of roughly 590 of the donors called V segments functional above 56.7% productive rearrangements and segregating when the between-donor standard deviation exceeded 5%. A statistical classification framework was built for diagnosing cytomegalovirus status from the catalog of TCR beta chain sequences. In a later analysis, V and J genes were assigned by comparing TCR nucleotide sequences against IMGT/GENE-DB human TR gene sequences. Using the TCRdist pipeline, a later analysis assigned CDR3 sequences along with most-parsimonious VDJ recombination scenarios. In a later analysis, every TCR beta chain was defined by the combination of its CDR3 amino acid sequence and its V-gene family, and reads without a unique V-gene family were dropped. In a later analysis, 450 to 600 highly shared, low-generation-probability nucleotide sequences were removed to address suspected cross-contamination and a sequencing artifact. For each public chain, a later analysis derived a clonal expansion index from normalized ranks of inferred template counts within each repertoire. A later analysis computed generation probabilities with a VDJ recombination model fitted to out-of-frame rearrangements, and checked the results against IGoR. Hypergeometric tests were used in a later analysis to score TCR-TCR, TCR-HLA and TCR-CMV co-occurrence, with a repertoire-size bias correction applied to the TCR pairs. False discovery rates were estimated in a later analysis by permuting HLA or CMV assignments 20 times. In a later analysis, co-occurring TCRs were grouped with DBSCAN, and TCRdist sequence similarity was added when clustering was performed within HLA-allele-positive subsets. Repertoires with fewer than 30,000 or more than 120,000 public chains were left out of co-occurrence clustering, as were four to six repertoires with anomalous nucleotide sharing. What TCRdb holds here is the immuneACCESS table cut down to in-frame rearrangements. Part of the clones is not present; checked against another copy, under half of the missing clones reflect an unresolved V gene, and the others are unexplained. The DNA gave D and trimming, while V, J and clone size come from that table. A total of roughly 150,000 clones appear in this sample, about three quarters of them only once. The ten largest clonotypes hold 4.7% of the sample.

About this clone: Which antigen it targets is not known. No quality values exist for individual bases; no much larger clone is one base distant.

Overall study outcomes, separate from this receptor: A further reported finding was that TCR beta sequences accurately predicted the HLA-A and HLA-B alleles for most subjects in the first cohort. The authors suggested that the approach could potentially be extended to other disease states and immunological phenotypes. According to a later analysis, most CMV-associated TCR beta chains appeared to be HLA-restricted, and the HLA associations seemed to be driven largely by CMV exposure. The classifier was reported to diagnose cytomegalovirus status with high specificity and sensitivity in both the original and validation cohorts. The study listed 150 to 200 TCR beta chains as associated with cytomegalovirus. Because counts were too low, about 15 rarely observed V segments, including chromosome 9 orphons, were left out of the earlier analysis of 500 to 650 of the donors. Linkage disequilibrium might explain the correlated functional status among segregating V segments, but an unknown experimental factor could not be excluded. In an earlier analysis of around 500 of the donors, most TCR beta V segments appeared in productive rearrangements about 87% or about 30% of the time, broadly matching IMGT annotations. V-gene and J-gene trimming of TCR beta chains was associated with a missense DCLRE1C variant in a later genetic analysis, and the association was replicated in an independent cohort. A later genetic analysis reported fewer N-insertions in productive TCRs among donors in an Asian-associated ancestry cluster than the approximately 700-donor mean. While some public TCRs were present in many individuals, most TCR sequences turned up only very rarely across donors. Strong co-occurrence of HLA alleles, especially DR and DQ, made assigning TCR associations to individual alleles difficult. For the cohort, immune exposure information was limited to CMV serostatus. Presence/absence analyses assumed roughly uniform sequencing depth across donors, an assumption that may not hold. A later analysis associated 15,000 to 20,000 TCR beta sequences with specific HLA alleles at a false discovery rate of 0.05. A few of the identified cytomegalovirus-associated TCR beta chains were confirmed in vitro to be specific for cytomegalovirus antigens. The sequencing pipeline was judged likely to have produced a cluster of highly shared sequence variants as a technical artifact. Because HLA typing was unavailable for some donors at each locus, only the typed subset was used in association tests. Several of the top co-occurrence clusters appeared to be linked to parvovirus B19, influenza, CMV and Epstein-Barr virus, according to a later analysis. In a later analysis, HLA-associated TCR beta chains were found to be more clonally expanded and to have lower generation probabilities than equally common non-associated chains. Because the 87-base-pair reads could not distinguish some IMGT-functional V segments, including TRBV6-2 and TRBV6-3, those segments were excluded. In a later analysis, the rate of TCR association differed among HLA loci, with DRB1 alleles having the most associated TCRs and HLA-C alleles having the fewest. This cohort had only TCR beta chains sequenced, and the lack of alpha or paired-chain data limited which features could be detected.

Including the terminal cysteine and phenylalanine, the CDR3 comprises 14 residues. Solely the CDR3 DNA is kept, with 42 bases framed from the first base. Cut back by 7 bases and 6 bases, the V and J ends lie 19 bases apart. Based on the germline V gene, the CDR1 and CDR2 sequences are SGHRS and YFSETQ. This receptor was obtained from a man aged 18 to 30 in good health and CMV-seropositive. The rearranged chain carries TRBV5-1 and TRBJ1-1; a tentative D call is TRBD1 (6 bases match). The sample comprised PBMCs. The CDR3 corresponds to CASSATGPSAEAFF. The sequenced DNA is TGCGCCAGCTCGGCGACAGGTCCCTCAGCTGAAGCTTTCTTT.